The clone carrying this T cell receptor (beta chain) was seen at least ten times. As yet, its antigen is unknown. The CDR3 covers 14 residues. Germline loops: CDR1 SNHLY, CDR2 FYNNEI. Trimming took off 7 bases at V and 9 bases at J, with 19 bases between the two ends. This sample is part of a study of T cell responses to AZD1222 COVID-19 vaccine. Assay used: immunoSEQ multiplex PCR; TCRdb lists only in-frame clones, some missing. This sample carries some 150,000 clones, approximately 90% of them seen once, and the ten largest clones take roughly 4.7%. Study-level findings and limits: Females made up more of the donors, who were largely white British, and clonal diversity may have come out too low. Epitopes outside B.1.351 and B.1.1.7 mutated regions reportedly drew nearly half of spike TCRs.

This receptor was identified in an adult in good health. J is TRBJ1-3 and V is TRBV2, with D perhaps TRBD1 (6 bases). Sequenced material: peripheral blood, taken on day 0 of AZD1222 vaccination. The CDR3 is CASTIETKGGTIYF. The CDR3 DNA reads as TGTGCCAGCACTATCGAGACTAAGGGGGGCACCATATATTTT.